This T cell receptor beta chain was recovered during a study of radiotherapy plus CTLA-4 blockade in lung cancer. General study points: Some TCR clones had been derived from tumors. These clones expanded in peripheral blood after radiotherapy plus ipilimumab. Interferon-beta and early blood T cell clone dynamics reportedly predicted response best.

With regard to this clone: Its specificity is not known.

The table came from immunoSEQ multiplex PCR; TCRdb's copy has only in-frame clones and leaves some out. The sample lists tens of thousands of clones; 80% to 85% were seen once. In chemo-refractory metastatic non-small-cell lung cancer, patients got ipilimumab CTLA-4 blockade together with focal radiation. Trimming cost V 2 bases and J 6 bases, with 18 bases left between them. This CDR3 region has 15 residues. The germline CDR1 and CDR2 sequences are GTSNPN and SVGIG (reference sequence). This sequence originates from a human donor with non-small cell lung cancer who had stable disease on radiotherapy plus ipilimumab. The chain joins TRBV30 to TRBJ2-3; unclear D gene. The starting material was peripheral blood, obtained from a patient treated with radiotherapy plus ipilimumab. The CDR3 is CAWSPSVVGLDTQYF. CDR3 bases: TGTGCCTGGAGTCCCTCGGTTGTGGGCCTGGATACGCAGTATTTT.